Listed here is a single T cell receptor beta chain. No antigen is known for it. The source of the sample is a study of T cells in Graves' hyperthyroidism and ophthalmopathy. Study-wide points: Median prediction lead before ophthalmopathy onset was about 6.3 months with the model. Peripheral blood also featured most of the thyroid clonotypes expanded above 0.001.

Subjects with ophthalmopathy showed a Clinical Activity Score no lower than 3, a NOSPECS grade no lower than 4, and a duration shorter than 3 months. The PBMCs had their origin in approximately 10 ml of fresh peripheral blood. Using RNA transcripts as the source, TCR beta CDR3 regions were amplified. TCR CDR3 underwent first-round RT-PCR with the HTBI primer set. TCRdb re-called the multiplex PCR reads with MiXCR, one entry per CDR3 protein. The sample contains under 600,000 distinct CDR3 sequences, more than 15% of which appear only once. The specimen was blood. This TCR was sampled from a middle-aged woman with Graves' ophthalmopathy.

The DNA of the CDR3 is TGTGCCAGCAGCTATGGACTAGCGGGGGTCACCGGGGAGCTGTTTTTT. It specifies CASSYGLAGVTGELFF. V is TRBV5-6 and J is TRBJ2-2, with 13 bases that match TRBD2. From germline, CDR1 is SGHDT and CDR2 YYEEEE. Losses at the gene ends were 3 bases for V and 4 bases for J; bases not matched to a gene: 3. The CDR3 has 16 residues. The full variable domain, its missing parts supplied by reference TRBV5-6 and TRBJ2-2, is DAGVTQSPTHLIKTRGQQVTLRCSPKSGHDTVSWYQQALGQGPQFIFQYYEEEERQRGNFPDRFSGHQFPNYSSELNVNALLLGDSALYLCASSYGLAGVTGELFFGEGSRLTVL.